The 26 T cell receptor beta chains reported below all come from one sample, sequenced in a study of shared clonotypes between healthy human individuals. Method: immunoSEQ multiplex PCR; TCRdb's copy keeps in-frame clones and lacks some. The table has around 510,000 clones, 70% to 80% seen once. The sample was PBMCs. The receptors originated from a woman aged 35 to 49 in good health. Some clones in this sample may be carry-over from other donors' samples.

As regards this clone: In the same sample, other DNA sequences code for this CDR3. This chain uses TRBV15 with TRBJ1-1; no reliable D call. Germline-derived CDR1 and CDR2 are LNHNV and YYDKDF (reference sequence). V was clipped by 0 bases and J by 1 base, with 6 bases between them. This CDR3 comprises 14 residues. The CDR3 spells CATSRDRTNTEAFF. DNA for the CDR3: TGTGCCACCAGCAGAGATAGGACGAACACTGAAGCTTTCTTT.

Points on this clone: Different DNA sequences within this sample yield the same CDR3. The CDR3: CASSPGGDSNQPQHF. The CDR3 bases are TGTGCCAGCTCACCAGGGGGGGATAGCAATCAGCCCCAGCATTTT. V and J are TRBV18 and TRBJ1-5; possibly TRBD1 for D (5 bases). Germline-derived CDR1 and CDR2 are KGHSH and LQKENI. The V and J ends lost 2 bases and 0 bases respectively, with 8 bases between them. The CDR3 is made up of 15 amino acids.

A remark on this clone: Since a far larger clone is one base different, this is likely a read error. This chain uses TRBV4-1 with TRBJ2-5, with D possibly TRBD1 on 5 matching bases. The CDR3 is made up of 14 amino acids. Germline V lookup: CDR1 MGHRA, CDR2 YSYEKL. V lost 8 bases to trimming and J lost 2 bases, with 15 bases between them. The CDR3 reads CASGLATAQETQYF. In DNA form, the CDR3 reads TGCGCCAGCGGGCTCGCGACAGCACAAGAGACCCAGTACTTC.

The CDR3 reads CASTPRGTGLGEQYF. Here the CDR3 DNA reads TGTGCCAGCACCCCCCGTGGGACAGGGCTGGGGGAGCAGTACTTC. The chain employs TRBV28 and TRBJ2-7; 9 positions match TRBD1. Germline CDR1 reads MDHEN; CDR2 reads SYDVKM. The CDR3 consists of 15 residues. The junction had 14 bases not matched to a gene; V was cut back by 7 bases and J by 7 bases.

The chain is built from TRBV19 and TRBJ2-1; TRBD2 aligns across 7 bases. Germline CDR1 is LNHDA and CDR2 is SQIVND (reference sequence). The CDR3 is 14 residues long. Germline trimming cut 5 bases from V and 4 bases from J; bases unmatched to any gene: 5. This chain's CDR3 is CASSSAGAYNEQFF. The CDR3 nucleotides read TGTGCCAGTAGTTCGGCGGGAGCTTACAATGAGCAGTTCTTC.

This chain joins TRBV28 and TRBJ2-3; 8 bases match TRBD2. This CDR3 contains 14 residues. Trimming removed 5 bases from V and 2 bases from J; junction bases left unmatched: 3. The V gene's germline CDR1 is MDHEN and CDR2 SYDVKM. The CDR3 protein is CASSLTSVTDTQYF. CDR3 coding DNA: TGTGCCAGCAGTCTGACTAGCGTCACAGATACGCAGTATTTT.

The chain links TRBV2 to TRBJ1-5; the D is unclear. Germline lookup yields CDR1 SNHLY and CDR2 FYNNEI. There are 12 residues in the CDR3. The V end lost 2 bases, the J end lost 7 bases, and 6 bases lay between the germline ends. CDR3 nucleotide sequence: TGTGCCAGCAGTGAACGAGGGCAGCCCCAGCATTTT. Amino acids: CASSERGQPQHF.

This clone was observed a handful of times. This CDR3 is CASRASWAAMNTEAFF. DNA for the CDR3: TGTGCCAGCAGAGCAAGTTGGGCAGCCATGAACACTGAAGCTTTCTTT. The genes are TRBV5-8 and TRBJ1-1; D unresolved. V lost 5 bases, J lost 0 bases, and 17 bases lay in between. Germline assignment: CDR1 SGHTS and CDR2 YDEGEE. The length of the CDR3 is 16 residues.

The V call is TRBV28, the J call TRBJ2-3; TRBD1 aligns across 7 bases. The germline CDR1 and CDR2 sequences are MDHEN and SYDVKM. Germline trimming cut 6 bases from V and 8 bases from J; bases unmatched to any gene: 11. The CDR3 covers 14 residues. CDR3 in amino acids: CASSNQGDWATQYF. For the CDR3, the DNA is TGTGCCAGCAGCAACCAGGGGGATTGGGCTACGCAGTATTTT. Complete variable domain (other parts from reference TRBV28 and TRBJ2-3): DVKVTQSSRYLVKRTGEKVFLECVQDMDHENMFWYRQDPGLGLRLIYFSYDVKMKEKGDIPEGYSVSREKKERFSLILESASTNQTSMYLCASSNQGDWATQYFGPGTRLTVL.

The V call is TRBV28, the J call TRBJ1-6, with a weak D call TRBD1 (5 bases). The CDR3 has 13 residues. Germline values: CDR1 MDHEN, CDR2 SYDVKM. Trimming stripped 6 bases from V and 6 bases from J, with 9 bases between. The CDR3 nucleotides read TGTGCCAGCAGCCTCGACAGTAATTCACCCCTCCACTTT. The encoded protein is CASSLDSNSPLHF.

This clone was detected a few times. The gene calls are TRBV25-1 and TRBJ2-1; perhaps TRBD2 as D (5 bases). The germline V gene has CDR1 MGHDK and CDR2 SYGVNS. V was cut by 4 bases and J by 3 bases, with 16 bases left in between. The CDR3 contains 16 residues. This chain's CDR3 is CASSGPELGLYNEQFF. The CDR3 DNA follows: TGTGCCAGCAGTGGTCCGGAGCTTGGACTCTACAATGAGCAGTTCTTC.

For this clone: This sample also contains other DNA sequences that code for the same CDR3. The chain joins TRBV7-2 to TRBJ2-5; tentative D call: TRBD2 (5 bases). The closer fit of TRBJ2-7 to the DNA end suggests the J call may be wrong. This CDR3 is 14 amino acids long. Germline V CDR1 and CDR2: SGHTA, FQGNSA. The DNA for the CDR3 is TGTGCCAGCAGCTCCGGACTTCTGCCCTACGAGCAGTACTTC. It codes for CASSSGLLPYEQYF.

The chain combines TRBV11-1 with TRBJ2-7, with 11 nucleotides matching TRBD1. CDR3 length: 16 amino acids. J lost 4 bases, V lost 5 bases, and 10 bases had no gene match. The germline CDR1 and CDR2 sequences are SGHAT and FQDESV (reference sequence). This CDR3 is CASSPPGQGAKYEQYF. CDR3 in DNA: TGTGCCAGCAGCCCACCCGGACAGGGGGCAAAGTACGAGCAGTACTTC.

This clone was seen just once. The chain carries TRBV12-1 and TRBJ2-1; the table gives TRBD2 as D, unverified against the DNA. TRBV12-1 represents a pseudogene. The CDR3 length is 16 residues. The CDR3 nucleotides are TGTGCCAGCAGCCCGGCGGGACTAGCGGGAGAGATGGTGCAGTTCTTC. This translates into CASSPAGLAGEMVQFF.

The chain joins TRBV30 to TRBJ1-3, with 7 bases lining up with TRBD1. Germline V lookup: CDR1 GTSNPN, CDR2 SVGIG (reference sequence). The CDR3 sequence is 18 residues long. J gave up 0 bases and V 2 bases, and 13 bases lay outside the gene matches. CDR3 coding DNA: TGTGCCTGGAGTTCGGTACAGGGGAGCCTCTCCTCTGGAAACACCATATATTTT. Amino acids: CAWSSVQGSLSSGNTIYF.

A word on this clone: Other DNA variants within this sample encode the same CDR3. The CDR3 sequence is CSVESGETQYF. Here the CDR3 DNA reads TGCAGCGTTGAGAGCGGGGAGACCCAGTACTTC. The rearrangement joins TRBV29-1 to TRBJ2-5; possibly TRBD2 for D (6 bases). Germline CDR1 and CDR2: SQVTM and ANQGSEA. The CDR3 totals 11 residues. V lost 3 bases and J lost 5, with 7 bases in between.

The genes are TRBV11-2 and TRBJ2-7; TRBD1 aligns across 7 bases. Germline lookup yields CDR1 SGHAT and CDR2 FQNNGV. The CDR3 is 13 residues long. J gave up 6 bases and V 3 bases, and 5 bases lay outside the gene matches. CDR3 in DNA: TGTGCCAGCAGCTTCCCCGGGACAGTCGAGCAGTACTTC. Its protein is CASSFPGTVEQYF. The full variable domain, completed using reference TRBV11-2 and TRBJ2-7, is EAGVAQSPRYKIIEKRQSVAFWCNPISGHATLYWYQQILGQGPKLLIQFQNNGVVDDSQLPKDRFSAERLKGVDSTLKIQPAKLEDSAVYLCASSFPGTVEQYFGPGTRLTVT.

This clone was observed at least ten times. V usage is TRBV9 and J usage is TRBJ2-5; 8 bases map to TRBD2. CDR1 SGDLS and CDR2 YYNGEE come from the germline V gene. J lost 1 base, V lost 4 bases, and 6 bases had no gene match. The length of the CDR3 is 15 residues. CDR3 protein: CASSPGTSLQETQYF. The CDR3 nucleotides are TGTGCCAGCAGCCCCGGGACTAGTCTCCAAGAGACCCAGTACTTC.

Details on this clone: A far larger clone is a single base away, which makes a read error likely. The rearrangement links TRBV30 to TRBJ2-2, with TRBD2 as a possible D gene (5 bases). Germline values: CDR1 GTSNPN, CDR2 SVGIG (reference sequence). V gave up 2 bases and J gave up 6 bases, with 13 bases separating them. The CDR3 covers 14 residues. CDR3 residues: CAWSSVLEAGELFF. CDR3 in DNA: TGTGCCTGGAGTTCAGTACTGGAGGCCGGGGAGCTGTTTTTT.

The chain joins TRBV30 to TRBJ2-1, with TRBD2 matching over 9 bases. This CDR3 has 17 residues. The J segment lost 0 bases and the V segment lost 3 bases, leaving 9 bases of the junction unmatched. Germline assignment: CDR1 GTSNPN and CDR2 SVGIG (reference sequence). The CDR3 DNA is TGTGCCTGGAGGGGATCAAGACTAGCGGACTCCTACAATGAGCAGTTCTTC. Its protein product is CAWRGSRLADSYNEQFF. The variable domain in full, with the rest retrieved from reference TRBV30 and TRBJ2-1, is SQTIHQWPATLVQPVGSPLSLECTVEGTSNPNLYWYRQAAGRGLQLLFYSVGIGQISSEVPQNLSASRPQDRQFILSSKKLLLSDSGFYLCAWRGSRLADSYNEQFFGPGTRLTVL.

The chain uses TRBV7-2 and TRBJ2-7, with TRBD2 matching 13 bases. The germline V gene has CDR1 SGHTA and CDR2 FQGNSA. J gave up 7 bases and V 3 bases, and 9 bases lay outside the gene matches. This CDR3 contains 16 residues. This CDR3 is CASSFVLAGGLGEQYF. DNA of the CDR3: TGTGCCAGCAGCTTCGTACTAGCGGGAGGGCTCGGTGAGCAGTACTTC.

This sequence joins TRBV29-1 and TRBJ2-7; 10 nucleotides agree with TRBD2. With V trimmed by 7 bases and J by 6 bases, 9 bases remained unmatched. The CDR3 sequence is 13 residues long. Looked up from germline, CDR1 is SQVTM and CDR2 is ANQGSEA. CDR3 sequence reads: CSADLAGVGEQYF. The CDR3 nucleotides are TGCAGCGCCGACCTAGCGGGAGTGGGCGAGCAGTACTTC.

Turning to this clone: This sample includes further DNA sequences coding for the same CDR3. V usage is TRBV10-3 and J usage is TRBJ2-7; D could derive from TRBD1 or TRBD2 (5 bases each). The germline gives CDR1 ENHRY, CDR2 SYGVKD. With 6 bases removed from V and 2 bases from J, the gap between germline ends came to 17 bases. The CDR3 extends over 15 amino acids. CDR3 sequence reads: CAISDPRDRTYEQYF. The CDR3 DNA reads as TGTGCCATCAGCGACCCAAGGGACCGCACCTACGAGCAGTACTTC.

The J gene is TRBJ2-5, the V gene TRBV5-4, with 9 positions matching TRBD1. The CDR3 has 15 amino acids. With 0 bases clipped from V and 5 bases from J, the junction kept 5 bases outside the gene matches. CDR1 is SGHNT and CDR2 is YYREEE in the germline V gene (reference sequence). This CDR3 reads CASSLGGQGFETQYF. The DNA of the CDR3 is TGTGCCAGCAGCTTGGGGGGACAGGGATTTGAGACCCAGTACTTC.

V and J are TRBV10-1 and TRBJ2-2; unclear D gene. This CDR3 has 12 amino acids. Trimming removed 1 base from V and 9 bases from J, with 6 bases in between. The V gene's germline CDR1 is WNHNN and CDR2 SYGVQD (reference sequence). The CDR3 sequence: CASSEFARELFF. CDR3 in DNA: TGCGCCAGCAGTGAGTTTGCCCGGGAGCTGTTTTTT.

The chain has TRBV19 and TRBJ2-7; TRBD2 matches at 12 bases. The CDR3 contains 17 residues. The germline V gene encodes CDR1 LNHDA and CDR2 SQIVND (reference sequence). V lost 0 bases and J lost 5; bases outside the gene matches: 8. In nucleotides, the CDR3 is TGTGCCAGTAGTATAGATCGACTAGCGGGGGTGAGTGACGAGCAGTACTTC. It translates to CASSIDRLAGVSDEQYF.